These 30 T cell receptor beta chains were all obtained from the same sample, sequenced in a study of patients and donors after allogeneic stem cell transplantation. TCRdb recomputed calls from the RT-PCR reads with MiXCR, one row per CDR3 protein. The sample gives about 410,000 distinct CDR3 sequences, roughly 17% of which show up once; roughly 7.2% is in the top ten. The source material was blood, either unsorted or a sorted T cell fraction (not recorded which). These receptors came from a human donor who was either an allogeneic HSCT recipient or a stem cell or donor lymphocyte infusion donor (not recorded which). It is not recorded whose cells these are; they may come from a transplant donor.

This clonotype has more than one count but fewer than ten. The gene calls are TRBV12-3 or TRBV12-4 and TRBJ1-3; D unclear. V gave up 2 bases and J gave up 3 bases, with 11 bases separating them. This CDR3 spans 15 amino acids. CDR3 sequence: CASSLSSSGGNTIYF. The CDR3 region has the DNA TGTGCCAGCAGTTTATCTTCGTCGGGTGGAAACACCATATATTTT.

This clonotype was observed a handful of times. This sequence joins TRBV20-1 and TRBJ2-3, with 11 bases matching TRBD2. The CDR3 is 16 residues long. The V segment lost 6 bases and the J segment 0 bases; nucleotides outside the gene matches: 8. Germline V gene data show CDR1 as DFQATT and CDR2 as SNEGSKA (reference sequence). This CDR3 is CSATSGGAASTDTQYF. CDR3 nucleotides: TGCAGTGCCACTAGCGGGGGCGCCGCTAGCACAGATACGCAGTATTTT.

The V call is TRBV19, the J call TRBJ1-1; weak D call: TRBD1 (5 bases). The CDR3 runs to 12 residues. Trimming took 2 bases from V and 9 from J, leaving 10 bases between them. Germline CDR1 reads LNHDA; CDR2 reads SQIVND (reference sequence). As DNA, the CDR3 is TGTGCCAGTAGTATATCAGGGACTAAAGCTTTCTTT. This translates into CASSISGTKAFF. Using reference TRBV19 and TRBJ1-1 for the parts outside the CDR3, the full variable domain is DGGITQSPKYLFRKEGQNVTLSCEQNLNHDAMYWYRQDPGQGLRLIYYSQIVNDFQKGDIAEGYSVSREKKESFPLTVTSAQKNPTAFYLCASSISGTKAFFGQGTRLTVV.

The sample holds many counts of this clonotype. The chain carries TRBV2 and TRBJ1-5; no firm D call. Trimming removed 6 bases from V and 0 bases from J, with 6 bases in between. The CDR3 has 13 residues. Per germline, CDR1 SNHLY and CDR2 FYNNEI. CDR3 sequence reads: CASSRISNQPQHF. CDR3 nucleotides: TGTGCCAGCAGCCGAATTAGCAATCAGCCCCAGCATTTT.

The chain couples TRBV24-1 to TRBJ2-3, with TRBD1 identical over 7 bases. Trimming at V came to 6 bases and at J to 13 bases, leaving 6 bases not matched to a gene. In germline, CDR1 is KGHDR, CDR2 SFDVKD. This CDR3 has 11 amino acids. For the CDR3, the DNA is TGTGCCACCAGTCAGACAGGGCAGGAGTATTTT. Amino acid sequence: CATSQTGQEYF.

This clonotype has a count of ten or more. The V call is TRBV5-1, the J call TRBJ1-2; weak D call: TRBD1 (5 bases). The V end lost 2 bases, the J end lost 5 bases, and 19 bases lay between the germline ends. Germline loops: CDR1 SGHRS, CDR2 YFSETQ. The CDR3 is made up of 16 amino acids. The CDR3, as DNA: TGCGCCAGCAGCTTAGTGTCGACAACGCAGGGATATGGCTACACCTTC. Protein: CASSLVSTTQGYGYTF.

This clonotype was counted ten times or more. The rearrangement links TRBV28 to TRBJ1-5, with D possibly matching TRBD1 (6 bases). CDR3 length equals 15 residues. Germline CDR1 MDHEN, CDR2 SYDVKM. With 6 bases removed from V and 2 bases from J, the gap between germline ends came to 14 bases. DNA of the CDR3: TGTGCCAGCAGACCCACAGGGAGGGGCAATCAGCCCCAGCATTTT. It codes for CASRPTGRGNQPQHF.

This clonotype was picked up one time. This rearrangement joins TRBV27 to TRBJ1-5; 10 positions match TRBD1. The junction had 1 base not matched to a gene; V was cut back by 1 base and J by 1 base. Germline lookup yields CDR1 MNHEY and CDR2 SMNVEV (reference sequence). The CDR3 is 16 residues long. CDR3 nucleotide sequence: TGTGCCAGCAGTTTATTGACAGGGGGCAGCAATCAGCCCCAGCATTTT. Protein sequence: CASSLLTGGSNQPQHF.

This clonotype came up a few times. The chain has TRBV11-2 and TRBJ1-2; tentatively, D is TRBD1 (5 bases). Trimming shortened V by 4 bases and J by 2 bases, and 14 bases separated the two germline ends. From germline, CDR1 is SGHAT and CDR2 FQNNGV. The CDR3 sequence is 15 residues long. The CDR3 DNA is TGTGCCAGCAGCTCCACAAAGACAGTCAACTATGGCTACACCTTC. Translation gives CASSSTKTVNYGYTF.

The chain has TRBV5-1 and TRBJ2-3; 12 positions match TRBD2. The CDR3 is 18 amino acids. The V gene's germline CDR1 is SGHRS and CDR2 YFSETQ. Trimming took 4 bases from V and 2 from J; bases not matched to a gene: 11. The CDR3 DNA follows: TGCGCCAGCAGCCGCGGGACTAGCGGGCCGCCCTCCACAGATACGCAGTATTTT. Its translation is CASSRGTSGPPSTDTQYF.

V gene TRBV20-1 combines with J gene TRBJ1-2, with TRBD1 matching 10 bases. The ends lost 5 bases at V and 5 bases at J; junction bases unmatched: 5. The CDR3 is made up of 13 amino acids. Germline V CDR1 and CDR2: DFQATT, SNEGSKA (reference sequence). This CDR3 reads CSAGRTGGYGYTF. CDR3 in DNA: TGCAGTGCTGGCAGGACAGGGGGATATGGCTACACCTTC.

This chain connects TRBV27 to TRBJ2-5; 15 bases are a match to TRBD2. The CDR3 runs to 15 residues. J was trimmed by 5 bases and V by 6 bases; bases with no gene match: 4. Germline V gene lookup returns CDR1 MNHEY and CDR2 SMNVEV (reference sequence). CDR3 nucleotides: TGTGCCAGCAGCTCGGGGACTAGCGGGGGGGAGACCCAGTACTTC. This codes for CASSSGTSGGETQYF.

This chain links TRBV6-5 with TRBJ2-7, with D possibly being TRBD1 (5 bases). This CDR3 is built from 12 residues. V lost 7 bases and J lost 5, with 12 bases in between. CDR1 and CDR2 from the germline V gene are MNHEY and SVGAGI. The CDR3 nucleotides read TGTGCCAGCACCCGGAAGGGGAACGAGCAGTACTTC. Its translation: CASTRKGNEQYF.

The chain joins TRBV7-7 to TRBJ2-5, with 16 bases identical to TRBD2. Per germline, CDR1 SSHAT and CDR2 FNYEAQ (reference sequence). The length of the CDR3 is 16 residues. The CDR3 here is CASCGTSGGAGETQYF. CDR3 nucleotide sequence: TGTGCTAGCTGCGGGACTAGCGGGGGGGCGGGAGAGACCCAGTACTTC.

A few counts support this clonotype. The chain has TRBV2 and TRBJ1-5; tentative D call: TRBD1 (6 bases). The length of the CDR3 is 13 residues. Looked up from germline, CDR1 is SNHLY and CDR2 is FYNNEI. V lost 6 bases and J lost 6, with 12 bases in between. The CDR3 loop is CASSEQGIQPQHF. The CDR3 nucleotides are TGTGCCAGCAGCGAACAGGGTATTCAGCCCCAGCATTTT.

This clonotype has a handful of counts. The chain recombines TRBV29-1 with TRBJ1-3; 8 bases map to TRBD1. Germline trimming cut 6 bases from V and 6 bases from J; bases unmatched to any gene: 4. Germline values: CDR1 SQVTM, CDR2 ANQGSEA. CDR3 length: 12 amino acids. CDR3 DNA sequence: TGCAGCGTGGGACAGGACTTAAACACCATATATTTT. This gives the protein CSVGQDLNTIYF.

This sequence joins TRBV3-1 and TRBJ2-5, with 8 bases identical to TRBD2. V lost 1 base, J lost 5 bases, and 6 bases stayed unmatched. Germline V gene sequence: CDR1 LGHDT, CDR2 YNNKEL (reference sequence). The CDR3 is 15 amino acids. The CDR3 coding sequence is TGTGCCAGCAGCCAAGCCCGGGAGCGGGGGGAGACCCAGTACTTC. Translated, it gives CASSQARERGETQYF.

The chain uses TRBV3-1 and TRBJ2-6, with TRBD1 as a possible D gene (5 bases). This CDR3 region has 19 residues. The V end was cut by 2 bases, the J end by 1 base, with 18 bases between. CDR1 and CDR2 (germline): LGHDT, YNNKEL (reference sequence). In nucleotides, the CDR3 is TGTGCCAGCAGCCAAAGAAGGCAGGGATCCCTATCTGGGGCCAACGTCCTGACTTTC. Amino acids: CASSQRRQGSLSGANVLTF. Based on the CDR3 plus reference TRBV3-1 and TRBJ2-6, the full variable domain is DTAVSQTPKYLVTQMGNDKSIKCEQNLGHDTMYWYKQDSKKFLKIMFSYNNKELIINETVPNRFSPKSPDKAHLNLHINSLELGDSAVYFCASSQRRQGSLSGANVLTFGAGSRLTVL.

The V call is TRBV6-1, the J call TRBJ1-1; D gene ambiguous. The CDR3 is 14 amino acids. Looked up from germline, CDR1 is MNHNS and CDR2 is SASEGT. V lost 7 bases, J lost 2 bases, and 14 bases lay in between. CDR3 sequence reads: CASTLNWSNTEAFF. The CDR3 DNA reads TGTGCCAGCACCTTGAACTGGAGTAACACTGAAGCTTTCTTT.

This clonotype was detected a few times. In nucleotides, the CDR3 is TGTGCCAGCAGTTTATCTACCCCGGGGGGAAGCAATCAGCCCCAGCATTTT. As protein: CASSLSTPGGSNQPQHF. The chain carries TRBV27 and TRBJ1-5; perhaps TRBD1 as D (5 bases). CDR3 length: 17 residues. The ends were cut back, 0 bases at V and 1 base at J, with 13 bases in the middle. Germline CDR1 MNHEY, CDR2 SMNVEV (reference sequence).

This clonotype was seen more than once but under ten times. The genes are TRBV5-1 and TRBJ2-7; 7 bases align to TRBD2. The V gene's germline CDR1 is SGHRS and CDR2 YFSETQ. The CDR3 loop spans 16 amino acids. Trimming at V came to 0 bases and at J to 0 bases, leaving 6 bases not matched to a gene. The DNA of the CDR3 is TGCGCCAGCAGCTTGGATCTCGGCGGGAGCTCCTACGAGCAGTACTTC. Amino acid sequence: CASSLDLGGSSYEQYF.

The chain combines TRBV10-3 with TRBJ2-5, with a weak D call TRBD2 (5 bases). This CDR3 region has 13 residues. Trimming took off 5 bases at V and 0 bases at J, with 7 bases between the two ends. CDR1 is ENHRY, CDR2 SYGVKD, per germline. The chain's CDR3 is CAISSGNQETQYF. The CDR3 bases are TGTGCCATCAGTTCGGGGAACCAAGAGACCCAGTACTTC.

This clonotype was found a few times. The chain combines TRBV11-2 with TRBJ1-2; a weak D match, TRBD1 (6 bases). Trimming took 4 bases from V and 7 from J, leaving 34 bases between them. Germline CDR1 SGHAT, CDR2 FQNNGV. The CDR3 runs 20 residues. The CDR3 loop reads CASSSILDRWFLGGARGYTF. CDR3 in DNA: TGTGCCAGCAGCTCTATCCTCGACAGGTGGTTCCTTGGTGGAGCGCGTGGCTACACCTTC.

This clonotype turned up a few times. The chain combines TRBV20-1 with TRBJ2-1; D unresolved. Germline V CDR1 and CDR2: DFQATT, SNEGSKA (reference sequence). V dropped 6 bases and J dropped 6 bases, with 12 bases sitting between them. The CDR3 has 12 amino acids. In DNA, the CDR3 is TGCAGTGCGGCGATAGCCCTCAATGAGCAGTTCTTC. Its translation: CSAAIALNEQFF.

This clonotype was observed a few times. This chain joins TRBV7-9 and TRBJ1-6, with 9 bases fitting TRBD1. The CDR3 contains 17 residues. Looked up from germline, CDR1 is SEHNR and CDR2 is FQNEAQ (reference sequence). V lost 3 bases and J lost 6; bases outside the gene matches: 9. The CDR3 protein is CASSLYRDRGSNSPLHF. Written as DNA, the CDR3 is TGTGCCAGCAGCTTGTACCGCGACAGGGGGAGTAATTCACCCCTCCACTTT.

The V gene is TRBV6-2 or TRBV6-3, the J gene TRBJ2-5; 16 bases align to TRBD2. Germline V gene lookup returns CDR1 MNHEY and CDR2 SVGEGT. This CDR3 is built from 17 residues. V dropped 0 bases and J dropped 2; count of bases not matched to a gene: 0. CDR3 amino acids: CASSYSGLAGGQETQYF. CDR3 coding DNA: TGTGCCAGCAGTTACTCGGGACTAGCGGGGGGGCAAGAGACCCAGTACTTC.

This rearrangement joins TRBV7-9 to TRBJ2-1, with TRBD2 matching over 14 bases. V was clipped by 5 bases and J by 9 bases; unmatched bases: 6. The CDR3 loop spans 15 amino acids. Germline-derived CDR1 and CDR2 are SEHNR and FQNEAQ (reference sequence). The CDR3 region is CASSPRLAGGVEQFF. CDR3 coding DNA: TGTGCCAGCAGCCCCCGACTAGCGGGAGGGGTTGAGCAGTTCTTC.

The sample holds many counts of this clonotype. The chain couples TRBV7-2 to TRBJ1-2; 8 bases map to TRBD1. The CDR3 is 14 amino acids. Germline V gene sequence: CDR1 SGHTA, CDR2 FQGNSA. V was clipped by 8 bases and J by 4 bases; unmatched bases: 9. The CDR3 sequence is CASALQGGSYGYTF. CDR3 DNA sequence: TGTGCCAGCGCCTTACAGGGGGGGTCCTATGGCTACACCTTC.

This clonotype occurred many times. This chain joins TRBV12-3 or TRBV12-4 and TRBJ2-3; 13 bases match TRBD2. The CDR3 is made up of 15 amino acids. V shed 4 bases, J shed 4 bases, and the junction held 2 bases outside the gene matches. This CDR3 reads CASSSGLAGPDTQYF. The CDR3 DNA follows: TGTGCCAGCAGTTCGGGACTAGCGGGACCAGATACGCAGTATTTT.

This clonotype was counted many times. V and J are TRBV5-1 and TRBJ1-1; a possible D gene is TRBD1 (6 bases). Germline values: CDR1 SGHRS, CDR2 YFSETQ. Trimming took 4 bases from V and 1 from J, leaving 14 bases between them. There are 15 residues in the CDR3. The CDR3 spells CASSPQGLTNTEAFF. CDR3 coding DNA: TGCGCCAGCAGCCCCCAGGGGTTGACGAACACTGAAGCTTTCTTT. The full variable domain, with the rest looked up from reference TRBV5-1 and TRBJ1-1, is KAGVTQTPRYLIKTRGQQVTLSCSPISGHRSVSWYQQTPGQGLQFLFEYFSETQRNKGNFPGRFSGRQFSNSRSEMNVSTLELGDSALYLCASSPQGLTNTEAFFGQGTRLTVV.